The source of this T cell receptor beta chain is a study of T cells after yellow fever vaccination. V was pared by 2 bases and J by 2 bases, with 10 bases between. There are 14 residues in the CDR3. The germline V gene has CDR1 SGHRS and CDR2 YFSETQ. Regarding the study as a whole: Among all clonotypes, a small share was observed in both CD4 and CD8 compartments.

This clonotype has at least ten counts. Antigen specificity is unknown. TCRdb fed the 5' RACE reads into MiXCR, producing one record per CDR3 protein. The repertoire holds some 250,000 distinct CDR3 sequences, 3.6% seen once, with 15% to 20% in the top ten. This chain connects TRBV5-1 to TRBJ2-5; D is possibly TRBD1 (5 bases). Source: PBMCs, taken 15 days after the yellow fever booster vaccination. The clonotype was recovered from a young man who received the YFV17D yellow fever vaccine. This CDR3 reads CASSLTGKQETQYF. CDR3 in DNA: TGCGCCAGCAGCTTAACAGGAAAACAAGAGACCCAGTACTTC.